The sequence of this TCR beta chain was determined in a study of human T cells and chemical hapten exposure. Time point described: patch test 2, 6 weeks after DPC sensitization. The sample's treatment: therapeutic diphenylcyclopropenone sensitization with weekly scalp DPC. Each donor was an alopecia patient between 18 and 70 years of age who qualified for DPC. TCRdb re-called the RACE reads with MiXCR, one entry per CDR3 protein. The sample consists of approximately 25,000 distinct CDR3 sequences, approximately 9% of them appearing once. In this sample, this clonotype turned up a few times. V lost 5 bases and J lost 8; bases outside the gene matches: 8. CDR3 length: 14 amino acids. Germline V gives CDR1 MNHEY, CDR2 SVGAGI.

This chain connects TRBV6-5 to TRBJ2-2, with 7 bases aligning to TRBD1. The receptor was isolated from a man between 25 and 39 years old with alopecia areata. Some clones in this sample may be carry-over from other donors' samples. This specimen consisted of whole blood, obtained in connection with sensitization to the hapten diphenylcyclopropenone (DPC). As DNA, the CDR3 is TGTGCCAGCAGTGGCTACAGGGGTATAGGGGAGCTGTTTTTT. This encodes CASSGYRGIGELFF.